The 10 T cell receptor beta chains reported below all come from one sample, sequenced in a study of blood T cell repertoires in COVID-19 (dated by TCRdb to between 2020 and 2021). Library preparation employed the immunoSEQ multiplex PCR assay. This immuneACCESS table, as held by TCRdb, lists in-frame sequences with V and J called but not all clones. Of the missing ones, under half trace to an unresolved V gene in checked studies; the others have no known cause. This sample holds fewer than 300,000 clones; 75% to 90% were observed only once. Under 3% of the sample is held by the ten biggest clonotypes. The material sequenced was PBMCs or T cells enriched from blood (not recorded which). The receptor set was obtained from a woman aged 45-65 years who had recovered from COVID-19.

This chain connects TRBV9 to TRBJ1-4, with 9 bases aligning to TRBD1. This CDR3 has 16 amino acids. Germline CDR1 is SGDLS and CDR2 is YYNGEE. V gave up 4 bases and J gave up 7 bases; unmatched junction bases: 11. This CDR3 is CASSTSRGTGFEKLFF. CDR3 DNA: TGTGCCAGCAGCACCTCCCGCGGGACAGGGTTTGAAAAACTGTTTTTT.

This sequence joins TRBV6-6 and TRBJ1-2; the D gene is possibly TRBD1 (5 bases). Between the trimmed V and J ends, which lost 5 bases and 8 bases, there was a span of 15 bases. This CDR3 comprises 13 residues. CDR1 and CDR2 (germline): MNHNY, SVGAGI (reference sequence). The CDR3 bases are TGTGCCAGCAGTACCCGCCAGGGTGACGGCTACACCTTC. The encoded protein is CASSTRQGDGYTF.

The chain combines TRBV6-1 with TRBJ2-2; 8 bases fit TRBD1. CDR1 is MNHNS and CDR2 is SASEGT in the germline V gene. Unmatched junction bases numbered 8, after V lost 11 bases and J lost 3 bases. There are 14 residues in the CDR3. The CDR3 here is CAVSPDRDTGELFF. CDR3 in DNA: TGTGCCGTGTCACCGGACAGGGACACCGGGGAGCTGTTTTTT.

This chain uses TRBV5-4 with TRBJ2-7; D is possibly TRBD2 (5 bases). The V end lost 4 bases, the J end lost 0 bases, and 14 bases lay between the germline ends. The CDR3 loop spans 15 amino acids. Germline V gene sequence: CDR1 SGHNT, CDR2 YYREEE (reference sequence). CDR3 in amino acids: CASSQALGSSYEQYF. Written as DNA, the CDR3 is TGTGCCAGCAGCCAGGCGCTGGGGAGCTCCTACGAGCAGTACTTC. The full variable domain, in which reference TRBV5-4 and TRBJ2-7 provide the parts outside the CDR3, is ETGVTQSPTHLIKTRGQQVTLRCSSQSGHNTVSWYQQALGQGPQFIFQYYREEENGRGNFPPRFSGLQFPNYSSELNVNALELDDSALYLCASSQALGSSYEQYFGPGTRLTVT.

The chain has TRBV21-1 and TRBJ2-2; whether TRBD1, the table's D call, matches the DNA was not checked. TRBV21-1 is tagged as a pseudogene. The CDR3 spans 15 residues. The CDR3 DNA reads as TGTGCCAGCAGCAAAGCGGGGCAGGTAACCGGGGAGCTGTTTTTT. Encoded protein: CASSKAGQVTGELFF.

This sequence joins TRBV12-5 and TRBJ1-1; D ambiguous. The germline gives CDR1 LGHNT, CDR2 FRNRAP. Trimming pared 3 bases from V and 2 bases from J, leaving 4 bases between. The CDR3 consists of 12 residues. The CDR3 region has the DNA TGTGCTAGTGGTTTCTTTAACACTGAAGCTTTCTTT. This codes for CASGFFNTEAFF.

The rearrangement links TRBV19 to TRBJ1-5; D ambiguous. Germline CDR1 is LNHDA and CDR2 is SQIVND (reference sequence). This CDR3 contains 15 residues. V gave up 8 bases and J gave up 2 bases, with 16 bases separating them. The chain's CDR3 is CASQEVRSGNQPQHF. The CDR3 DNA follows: TGTGCCAGTCAAGAGGTGAGAAGTGGCAATCAGCCCCAGCATTTT.

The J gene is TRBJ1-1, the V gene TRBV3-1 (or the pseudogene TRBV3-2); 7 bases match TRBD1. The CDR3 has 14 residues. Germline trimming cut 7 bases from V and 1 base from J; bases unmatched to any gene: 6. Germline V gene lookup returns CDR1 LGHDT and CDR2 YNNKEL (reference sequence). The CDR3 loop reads CASKTTGRNTEAFF. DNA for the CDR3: TGTGCCAGCAAGACGACAGGGAGGAACACTGAAGCTTTCTTT.

CDR3 nucleotide sequence: TGTGCCTGGAGTGGGACAGGGCTCGAGCAGTACTTC. Encoded protein: CAWSGTGLEQYF. V gene TRBV30 combines with J gene TRBJ2-7; TRBD1 aligns across 8 bases. Germline trimming cut 1 base from V and 6 bases from J; bases unmatched to any gene: 2. The CDR3 sequence is 12 residues long. CDR1 is GTSNPN, CDR2 SVGIG, per germline (reference sequence).

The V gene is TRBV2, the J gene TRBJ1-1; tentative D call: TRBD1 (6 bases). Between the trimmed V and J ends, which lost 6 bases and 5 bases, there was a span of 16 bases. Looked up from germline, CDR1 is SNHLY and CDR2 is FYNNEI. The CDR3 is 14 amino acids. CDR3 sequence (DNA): TGTGCCAGCAGGGGCACAGGGAAGGGAACTGAAGCTTTCTTT. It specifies CASRGTGKGTEAFF.